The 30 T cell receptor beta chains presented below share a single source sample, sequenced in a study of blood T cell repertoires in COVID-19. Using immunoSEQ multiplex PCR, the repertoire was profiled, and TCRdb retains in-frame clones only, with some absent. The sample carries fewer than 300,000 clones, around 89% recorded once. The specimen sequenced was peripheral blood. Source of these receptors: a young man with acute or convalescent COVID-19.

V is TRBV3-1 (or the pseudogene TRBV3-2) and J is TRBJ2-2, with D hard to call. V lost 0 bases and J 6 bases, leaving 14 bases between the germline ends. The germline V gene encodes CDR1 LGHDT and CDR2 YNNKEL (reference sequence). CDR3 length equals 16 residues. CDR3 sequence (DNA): TGTGCCAGCAGCCAAGATTTGCGGATTTGGGCCGGGGAGCTGTTTTTT. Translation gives CASSQDLRIWAGELFF.

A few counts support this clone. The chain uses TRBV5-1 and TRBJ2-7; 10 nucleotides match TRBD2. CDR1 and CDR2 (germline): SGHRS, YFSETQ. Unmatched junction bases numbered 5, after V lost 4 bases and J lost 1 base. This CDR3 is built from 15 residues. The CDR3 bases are TGCGCCAGCAGCCCAAGGACTAGCGGTTCCTACGAGCAGTACTTC. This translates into CASSPRTSGSYEQYF.

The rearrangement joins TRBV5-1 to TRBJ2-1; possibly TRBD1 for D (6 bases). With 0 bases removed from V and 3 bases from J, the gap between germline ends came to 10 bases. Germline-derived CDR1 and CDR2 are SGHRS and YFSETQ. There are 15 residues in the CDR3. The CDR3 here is CASSLAGADYNEQFF. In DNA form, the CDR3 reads TGCGCCAGCAGCTTGGCAGGGGCCGACTACAATGAGCAGTTCTTC.

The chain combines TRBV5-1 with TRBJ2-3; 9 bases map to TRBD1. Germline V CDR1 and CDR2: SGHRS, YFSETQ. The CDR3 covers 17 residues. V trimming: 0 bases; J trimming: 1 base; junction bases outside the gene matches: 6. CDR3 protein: CASSLDKRTGGTDTQYF. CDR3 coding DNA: TGCGCCAGCAGCTTGGATAAAAGGACAGGGGGCACAGATACGCAGTATTTT.

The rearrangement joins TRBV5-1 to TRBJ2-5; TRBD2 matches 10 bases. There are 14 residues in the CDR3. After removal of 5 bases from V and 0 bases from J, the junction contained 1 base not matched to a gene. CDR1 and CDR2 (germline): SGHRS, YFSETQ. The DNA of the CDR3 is TGCGCCAGCAGTAGCGGGAGGTACCAAGAGACCCAGTACTTC. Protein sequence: CASSSGRYQETQYF.

CDR3: CASSPYGPGGREALHF. In nucleotides, the CDR3 is TGTGCCAGCAGCCCCTATGGCCCGGGAGGGCGGGAGGCCCTCCACTTT. The V and J genes are TRBV9 and TRBJ1-6; D gene ambiguous. V dropped 4 bases and J dropped 14 bases, with 25 bases sitting between them. This CDR3 region has 16 residues. Germline-derived CDR1 and CDR2 are SGDLS and YYNGEE.

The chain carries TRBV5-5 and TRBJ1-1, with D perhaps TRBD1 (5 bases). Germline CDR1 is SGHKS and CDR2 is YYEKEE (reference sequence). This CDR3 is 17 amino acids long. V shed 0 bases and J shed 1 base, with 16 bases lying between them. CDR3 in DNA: TGTGCCAGCAGCTTGGCGATTGGTTCCAGGGCGAACACTGAAGCTTTCTTT. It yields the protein CASSLAIGSRANTEAFF.

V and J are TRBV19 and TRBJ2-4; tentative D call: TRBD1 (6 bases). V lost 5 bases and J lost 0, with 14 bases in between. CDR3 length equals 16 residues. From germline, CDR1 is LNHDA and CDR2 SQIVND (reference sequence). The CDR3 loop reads CASSAGQLLAKNIQYF. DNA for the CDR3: TGTGCCAGTAGTGCCGGACAGCTTCTAGCCAAAAACATTCAGTACTTC.

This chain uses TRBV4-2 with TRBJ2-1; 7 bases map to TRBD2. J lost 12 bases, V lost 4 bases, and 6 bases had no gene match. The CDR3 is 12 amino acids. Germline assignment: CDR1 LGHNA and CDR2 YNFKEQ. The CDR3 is CASSLLRGMQFF. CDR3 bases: TGTGCCAGCAGCCTCCTGCGGGGGATGCAGTTCTTC.

As DNA, the CDR3 is TGTGCCAGCAGTTCTACCGATACAGGGAAACGAAACACCATATATTTT. Encoded protein: CASSSTDTGKRNTIYF. V and J are TRBV28 and TRBJ1-3; TRBD1 is a possible D gene (6 bases). CDR1 is MDHEN, CDR2 SYDVKM, per germline. The ends were cut back, 4 bases at V and 5 bases at J, with 18 bases in the middle. The CDR3 totals 16 residues.

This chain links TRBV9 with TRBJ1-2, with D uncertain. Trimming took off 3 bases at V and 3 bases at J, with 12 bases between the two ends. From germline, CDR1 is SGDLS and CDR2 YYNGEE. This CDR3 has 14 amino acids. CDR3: CASSGGGVHYGYTF. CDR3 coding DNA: TGTGCCAGCAGCGGGGGAGGCGTGCACTATGGCTACACCTTC.

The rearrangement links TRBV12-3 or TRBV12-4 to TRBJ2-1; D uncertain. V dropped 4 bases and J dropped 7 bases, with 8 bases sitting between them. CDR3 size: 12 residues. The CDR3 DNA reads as TGTGCCAGCAGTTCCTTATTGAATGAGCAGTTCTTC. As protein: CASSSLLNEQFF.

CDR3 in DNA: TGTGCCAGCAGTTTACCGGGAGGAAACACTGAAGCTTTCTTT. Its protein product is CASSLPGGNTEAFF. The rearrangement links TRBV2 to TRBJ1-1; D not certain. Germline V gene sequence: CDR1 SNHLY, CDR2 FYNNEI. Trimming removed 5 bases at V and 2 bases at J, with 12 bases between. The CDR3 runs 14 residues.

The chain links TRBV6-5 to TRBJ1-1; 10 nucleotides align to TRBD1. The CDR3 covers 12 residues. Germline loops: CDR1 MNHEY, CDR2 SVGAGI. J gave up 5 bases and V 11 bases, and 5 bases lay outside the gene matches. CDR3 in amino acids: CAGGQGSTEAFF. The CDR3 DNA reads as TGTGCCGGGGGACAGGGGAGTACTGAAGCTTTCTTT.

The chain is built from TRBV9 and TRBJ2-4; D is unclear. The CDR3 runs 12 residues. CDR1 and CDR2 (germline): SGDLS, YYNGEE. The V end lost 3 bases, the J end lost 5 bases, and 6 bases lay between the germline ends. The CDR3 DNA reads TGTGCCAGCAGCGGAAGAGAAAACATTCAGTACTTC. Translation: CASSGRENIQYF. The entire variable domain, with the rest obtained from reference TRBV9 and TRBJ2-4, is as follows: DSGVTQTPKHLITATGQRVTLRCSPRSGDLSVYWYQQSLDQGLQFLIQYYNGEERAKGNILERFSAQQFPDLHSELNLSSLELGDSALYFCASSGRENIQYFGAGTRLSVL.

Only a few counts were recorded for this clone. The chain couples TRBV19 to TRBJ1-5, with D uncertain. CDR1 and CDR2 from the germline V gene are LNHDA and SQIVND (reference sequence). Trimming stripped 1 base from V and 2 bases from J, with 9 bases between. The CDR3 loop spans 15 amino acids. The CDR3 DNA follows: TGTGCCAGTAGTATAGTTGGCAGCGGCAATCAGCCCCAGCATTTT. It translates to CASSIVGSGNQPQHF.

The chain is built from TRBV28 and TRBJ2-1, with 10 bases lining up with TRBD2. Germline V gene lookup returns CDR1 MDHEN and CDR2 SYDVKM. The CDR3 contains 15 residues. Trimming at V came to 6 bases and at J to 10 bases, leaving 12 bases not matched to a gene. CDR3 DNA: TGTGCCAGCAGGGTGAGGCTAGCGGGAGTTGGCGAGCAGTTCTTC. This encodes CASRVRLAGVGEQFF. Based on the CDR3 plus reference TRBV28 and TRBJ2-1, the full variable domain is DVKVTQSSRYLVKRTGEKVFLECVQDMDHENMFWYRQDPGLGLRLIYFSYDVKMKEKGDIPEGYSVSREKKERFSLILESASTNQTSMYLCASRVRLAGVGEQFFGPGTRLTVL.

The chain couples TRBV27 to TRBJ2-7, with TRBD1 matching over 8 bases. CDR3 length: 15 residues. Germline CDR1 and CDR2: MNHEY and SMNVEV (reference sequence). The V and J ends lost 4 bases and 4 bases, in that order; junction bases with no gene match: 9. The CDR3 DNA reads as TGTGCCAGCAGTTCCAGGACAGGGCAGTCTTACGAGCAGTACTTC. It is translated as CASSSRTGQSYEQYF.

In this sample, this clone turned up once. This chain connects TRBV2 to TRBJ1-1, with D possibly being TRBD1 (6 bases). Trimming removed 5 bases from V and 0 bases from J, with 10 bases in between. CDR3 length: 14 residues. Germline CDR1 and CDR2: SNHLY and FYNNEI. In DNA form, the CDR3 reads TGTGCCAGCAGTTACCAGGGGCTGAACACTGAAGCTTTCTTT. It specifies CASSYQGLNTEAFF.

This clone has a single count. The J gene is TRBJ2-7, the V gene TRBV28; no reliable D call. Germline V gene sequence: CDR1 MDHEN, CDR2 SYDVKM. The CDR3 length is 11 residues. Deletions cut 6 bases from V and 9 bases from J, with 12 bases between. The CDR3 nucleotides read TGTGCCAGCAGCCATCCGTCGGGGCAGTACTTC. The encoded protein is CASSHPSGQYF.

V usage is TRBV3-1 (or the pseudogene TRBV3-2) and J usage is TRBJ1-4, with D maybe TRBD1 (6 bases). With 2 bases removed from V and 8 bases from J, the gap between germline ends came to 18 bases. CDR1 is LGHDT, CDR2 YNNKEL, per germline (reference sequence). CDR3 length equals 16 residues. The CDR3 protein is CASSQPTQGVIEKLFF. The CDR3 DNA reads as TGTGCCAGCAGCCAACCTACACAGGGAGTGATCGAAAAACTGTTTTTT.

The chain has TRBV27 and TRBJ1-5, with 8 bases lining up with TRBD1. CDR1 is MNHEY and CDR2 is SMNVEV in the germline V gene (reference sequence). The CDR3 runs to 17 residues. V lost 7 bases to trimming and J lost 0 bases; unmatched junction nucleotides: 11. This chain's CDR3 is CASINRDRIYSNQPQHF. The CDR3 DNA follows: TGTGCCAGCATCAACCGGGACAGGATATATAGCAATCAGCCCCAGCATTTT.

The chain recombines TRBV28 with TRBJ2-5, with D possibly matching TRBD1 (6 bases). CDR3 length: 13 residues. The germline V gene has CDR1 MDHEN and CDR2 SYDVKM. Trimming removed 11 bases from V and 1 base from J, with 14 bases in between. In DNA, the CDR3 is TGTGCCCACGGCAGGGGCACCCAAGAGACCCAGTACTTC. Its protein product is CAHGRGTQETQYF. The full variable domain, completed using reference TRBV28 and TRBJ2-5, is DVKVTQSSRYLVKRTGEKVFLECVQDMDHENMFWYRQDPGLGLRLIYFSYDVKMKEKGDIPEGYSVSREKKERFSLILESASTNQTSMYLCAHGRGTQETQYFGPGTRLLVL.

The CDR3 DNA sequence: TGTGCCACCAGTTCATCAGCGCCAGCCTCCTACAATGAGCAGTTCTTC. Its protein is CATSSSAPASYNEQFF. The chain recombines TRBV24-1 with TRBJ2-1; the D is unclear. The germline gives CDR1 KGHDR, CDR2 SFDVKD. The CDR3 loop spans 16 amino acids. V shed 6 bases and J shed 0 bases, with 14 bases lying between them.

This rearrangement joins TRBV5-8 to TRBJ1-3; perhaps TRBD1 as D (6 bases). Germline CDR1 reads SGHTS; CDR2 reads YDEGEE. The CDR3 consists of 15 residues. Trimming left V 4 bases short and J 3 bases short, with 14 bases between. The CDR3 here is CASSMDSRFGNTIYF. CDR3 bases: TGTGCCAGCAGCATGGACAGCCGATTTGGAAACACCATATATTTT.

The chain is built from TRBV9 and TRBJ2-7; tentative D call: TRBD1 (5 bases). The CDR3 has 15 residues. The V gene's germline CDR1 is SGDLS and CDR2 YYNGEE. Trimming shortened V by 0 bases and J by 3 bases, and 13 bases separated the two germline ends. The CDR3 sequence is CASSVAWGQLYEQYF. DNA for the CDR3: TGTGCCAGCAGCGTAGCGTGGGGCCAGCTCTACGAGCAGTACTTC.

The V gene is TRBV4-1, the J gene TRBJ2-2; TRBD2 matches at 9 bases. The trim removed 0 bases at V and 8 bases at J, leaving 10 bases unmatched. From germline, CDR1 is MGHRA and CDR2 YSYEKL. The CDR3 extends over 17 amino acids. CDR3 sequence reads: CASSQDYSSGRSGELFF. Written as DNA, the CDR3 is TGCGCCAGCAGCCAAGATTATAGTAGCGGGAGAAGTGGGGAGCTGTTTTTT.

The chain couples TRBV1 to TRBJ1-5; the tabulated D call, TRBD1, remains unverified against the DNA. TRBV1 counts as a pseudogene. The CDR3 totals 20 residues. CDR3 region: CTSSQTYRDRGRESNQPQHF. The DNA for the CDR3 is TGCACCAGCAGCCAGACATACCGGGACAGGGGGCGAGAGAGCAATCAGCCCCAGCATTTT.

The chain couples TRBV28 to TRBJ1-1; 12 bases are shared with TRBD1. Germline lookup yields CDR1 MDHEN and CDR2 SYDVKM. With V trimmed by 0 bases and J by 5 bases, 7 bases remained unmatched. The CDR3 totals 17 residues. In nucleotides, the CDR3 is TGTGCCAGCAGTTTATGGGGACAGGGGGCATTGGGAACTGAAGCTTTCTTT. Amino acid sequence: CASSLWGQGALGTEAFF.

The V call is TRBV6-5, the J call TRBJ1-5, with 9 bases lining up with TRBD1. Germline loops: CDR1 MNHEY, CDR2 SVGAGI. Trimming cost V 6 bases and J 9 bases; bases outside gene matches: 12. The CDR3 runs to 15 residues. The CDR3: CASRNRGQNSLPQHF. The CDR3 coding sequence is TGTGCCAGCAGGAACAGGGGGCAGAACTCTTTGCCCCAGCATTTT.